The present TCR beta chain was sequenced within a study of tumor-infiltrating lymphocytes in localized non-small cell lung cancer. On the study more broadly: Patients included smokers and never-smokers with various histologies, some sampled after neoadjuvant chemotherapy. Tumor tissue and non-adjacent uninvolved lung came from each patient.

In regard to this clone: What it binds is unknown.

From germline, CDR1 is SGHNT and CDR2 YYREEE (reference sequence). The CDR3 has 17 amino acids. V was pared by 0 bases and J by 3 bases, with 17 bases between. Study-level findings and limits: Different pieces of the same tissue were used for each assay.

Profiling relied on immunoSEQ multiplex PCR, and the TCRdb table lists in-frame clones only, not all of them. The data contain some 11,000 clones, 55% to 80% of them singletons. The chain employs TRBV5-4 and TRBJ2-3; no reliable D call. The source material was lung tumor tissue. The receptor comes from a human donor with non-small cell lung cancer. CDR3 sequence reads: CASSLASVSIRTDTQYF. The CDR3 region has the DNA TGTGCCAGCAGCTTGGCGTCTGTTAGCATAAGAACAGATACGCAGTATTTT.